This section outlines one TCR beta chain sequence together with its context. Assay: immunoSEQ multiplex PCR; the TCRdb copy retains only in-frame clones and omits some. The repertoire includes around 250,000 clones, over 75% of them detected once, and roughly 13% sits in the top ten. The source of the sample is a study of control samples from healthy donors and cancer patients. Unmatched junction bases numbered 5, after V lost 1 base and J lost 1 base. CDR3 length equals 16 residues. Germline CDR1 reads SGHVS; CDR2 reads FQNEAQ. Source material: PBMCs. The source of this sequence is a woman aged 55-75 years with lung cancer. The chain links TRBV7-8 to TRBJ2-7, with TRBD1 matching over 9 bases. The CDR3 DNA reads TGTGCCAGCAGCTTAGTAGTGGACAGGGGTTCCTACGAGCAGTACTTC. Translation gives CASSLVVDRGSYEQYF. Full variable domain (missing parts from reference TRBV7-8 and TRBJ2-7): GAGVSQSPRYKVAKRGQDVALRCDPISGHVSLFWYQQALGQGPEFLTYFQNEAQLDKSGLPSDRFFAERPEGSVSTLKIQRTQQEDSAVYLCASSLVVDRGSYEQYFGPGTRLTVT.